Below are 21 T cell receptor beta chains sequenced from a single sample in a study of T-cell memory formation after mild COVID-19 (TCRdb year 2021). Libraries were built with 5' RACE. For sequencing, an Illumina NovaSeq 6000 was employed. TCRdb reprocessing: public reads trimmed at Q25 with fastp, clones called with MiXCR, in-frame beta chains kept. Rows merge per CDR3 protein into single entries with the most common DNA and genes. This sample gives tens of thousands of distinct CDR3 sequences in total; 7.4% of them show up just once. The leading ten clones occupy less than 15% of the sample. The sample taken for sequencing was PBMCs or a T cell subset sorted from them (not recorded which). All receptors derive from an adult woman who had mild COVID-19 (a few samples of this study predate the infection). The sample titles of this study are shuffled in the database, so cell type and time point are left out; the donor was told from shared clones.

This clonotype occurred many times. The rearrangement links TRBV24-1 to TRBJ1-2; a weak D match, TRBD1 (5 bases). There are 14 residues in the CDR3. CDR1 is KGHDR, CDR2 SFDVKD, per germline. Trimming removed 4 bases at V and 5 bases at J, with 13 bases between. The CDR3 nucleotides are TGTGCCACCAGTGAACCGGGACGGCCATATGGCTACACCTTC. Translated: CATSEPGRPYGYTF.

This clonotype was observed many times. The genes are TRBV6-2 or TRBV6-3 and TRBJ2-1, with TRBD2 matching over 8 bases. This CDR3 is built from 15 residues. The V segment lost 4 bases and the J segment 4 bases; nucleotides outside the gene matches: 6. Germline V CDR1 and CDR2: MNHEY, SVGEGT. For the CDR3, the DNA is TGTGCCAGCAGTTCCCGGGAGGGAATATACAATGAGCAGTTCTTC. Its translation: CASSSREGIYNEQFF.

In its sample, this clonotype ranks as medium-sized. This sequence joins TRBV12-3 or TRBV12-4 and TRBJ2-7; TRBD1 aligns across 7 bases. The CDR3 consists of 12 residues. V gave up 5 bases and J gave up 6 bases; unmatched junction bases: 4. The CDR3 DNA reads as TGTGCCAGCAGTGAAAACAGGGGCGAGCAGTACTTC. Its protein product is CASSENRGEQYF.

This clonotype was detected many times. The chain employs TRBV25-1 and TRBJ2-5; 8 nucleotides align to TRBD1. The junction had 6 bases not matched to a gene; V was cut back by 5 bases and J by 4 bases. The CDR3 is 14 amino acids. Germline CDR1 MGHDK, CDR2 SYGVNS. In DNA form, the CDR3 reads TGTGCCAGCAGTCCAGGACAGGGTGGAGAGACCCAGTACTTC. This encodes CASSPGQGGETQYF.

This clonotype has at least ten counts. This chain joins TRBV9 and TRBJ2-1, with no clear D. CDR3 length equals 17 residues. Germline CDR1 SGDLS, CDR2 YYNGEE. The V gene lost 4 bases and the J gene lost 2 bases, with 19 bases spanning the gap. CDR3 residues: CASSPTLRQWAYNEQFF. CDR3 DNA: TGTGCCAGCAGCCCCACCCTAAGGCAGTGGGCCTACAATGAGCAGTTCTTC.

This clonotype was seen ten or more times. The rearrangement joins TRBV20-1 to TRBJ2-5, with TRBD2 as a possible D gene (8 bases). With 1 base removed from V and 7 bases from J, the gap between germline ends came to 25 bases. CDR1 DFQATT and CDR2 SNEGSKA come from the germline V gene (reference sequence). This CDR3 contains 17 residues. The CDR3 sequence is CSARGPLGREAGGTQYF. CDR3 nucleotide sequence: TGCAGTGCTAGAGGCCCACTGGGGCGGGAGGCAGGGGGGACCCAGTACTTC.

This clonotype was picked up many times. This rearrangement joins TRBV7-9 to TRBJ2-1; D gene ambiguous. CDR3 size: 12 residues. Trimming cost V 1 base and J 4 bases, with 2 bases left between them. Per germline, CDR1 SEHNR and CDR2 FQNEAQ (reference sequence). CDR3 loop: CASSLGYNEQFF. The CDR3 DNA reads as TGTGCCAGCAGCTTAGGGTACAATGAGCAGTTCTTC.

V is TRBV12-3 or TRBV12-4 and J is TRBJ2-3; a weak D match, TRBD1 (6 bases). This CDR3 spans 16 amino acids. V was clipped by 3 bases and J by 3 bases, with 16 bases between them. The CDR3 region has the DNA TGTGCCAGCAGTTTTGATCGGGCAGGGGCAACAGATACGCAGTATTTT. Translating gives CASSFDRAGATDTQYF.

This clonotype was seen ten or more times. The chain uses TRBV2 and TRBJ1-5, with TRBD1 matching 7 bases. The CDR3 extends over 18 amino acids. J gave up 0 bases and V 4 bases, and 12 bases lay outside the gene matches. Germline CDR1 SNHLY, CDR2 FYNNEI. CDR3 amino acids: CASSGTSGTVYSNQPQHF. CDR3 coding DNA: TGTGCCAGCAGTGGAACTTCCGGGACAGTTTATAGCAATCAGCCCCAGCATTTT. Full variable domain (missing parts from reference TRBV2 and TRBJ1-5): EPEVTQTPSHQVTQMGQEVILRCVPISNHLYFYWYRQILGQKVEFLVSFYNNEISEKSEIFDDQFSVERPDGSNFTLKIRSTKLEDSAMYFCASSGTSGTVYSNQPQHFGDGTRLSIL.

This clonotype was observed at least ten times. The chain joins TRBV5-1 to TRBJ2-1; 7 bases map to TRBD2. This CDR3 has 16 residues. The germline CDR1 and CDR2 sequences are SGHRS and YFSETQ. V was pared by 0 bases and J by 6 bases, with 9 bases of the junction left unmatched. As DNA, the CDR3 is TGCGCCAGCAGCTTGGTAGGACTAGACCCAAGCAATGAGCAGTTCTTC. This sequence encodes CASSLVGLDPSNEQFF.

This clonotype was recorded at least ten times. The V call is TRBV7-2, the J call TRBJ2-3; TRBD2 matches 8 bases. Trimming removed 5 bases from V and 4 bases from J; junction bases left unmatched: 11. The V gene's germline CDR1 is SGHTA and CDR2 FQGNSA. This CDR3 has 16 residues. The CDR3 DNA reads TGTGCCAGCAGCAACCGACCGGGACTAGGGCCAGATACGCAGTATTTT. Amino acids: CASSNRPGLGPDTQYF.

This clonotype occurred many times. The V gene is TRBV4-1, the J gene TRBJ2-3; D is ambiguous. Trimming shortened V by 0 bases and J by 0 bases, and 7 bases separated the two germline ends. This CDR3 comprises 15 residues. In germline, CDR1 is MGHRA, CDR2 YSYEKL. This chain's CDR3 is CASSQEGYSTDTQYF. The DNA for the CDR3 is TGCGCCAGCAGCCAAGAAGGGTATAGCACAGATACGCAGTATTTT.

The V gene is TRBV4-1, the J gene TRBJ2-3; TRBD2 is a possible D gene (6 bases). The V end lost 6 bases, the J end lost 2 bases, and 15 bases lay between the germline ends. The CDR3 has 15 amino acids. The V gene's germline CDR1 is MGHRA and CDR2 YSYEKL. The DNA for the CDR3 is TGCGCCAGCAGTCCTTTGGGGGAGGACACAGATACGCAGTATTTT. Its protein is CASSPLGEDTDTQYF.

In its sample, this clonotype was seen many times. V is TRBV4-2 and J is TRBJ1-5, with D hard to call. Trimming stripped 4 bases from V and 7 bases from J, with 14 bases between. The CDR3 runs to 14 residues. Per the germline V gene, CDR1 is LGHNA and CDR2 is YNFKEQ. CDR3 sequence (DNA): TGTGCCAGCAGCCGCGACATTGAGGGACAGCCCCAGCATTTT. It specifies CASSRDIEGQPQHF.

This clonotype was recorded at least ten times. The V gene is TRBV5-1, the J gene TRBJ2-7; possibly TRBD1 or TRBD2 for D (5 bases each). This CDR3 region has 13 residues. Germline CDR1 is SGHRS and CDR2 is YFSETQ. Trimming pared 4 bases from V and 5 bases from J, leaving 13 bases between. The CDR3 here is CASSVGTLDEQYF. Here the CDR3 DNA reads TGCGCCAGCAGCGTCGGGACGTTAGACGAGCAGTACTTC.

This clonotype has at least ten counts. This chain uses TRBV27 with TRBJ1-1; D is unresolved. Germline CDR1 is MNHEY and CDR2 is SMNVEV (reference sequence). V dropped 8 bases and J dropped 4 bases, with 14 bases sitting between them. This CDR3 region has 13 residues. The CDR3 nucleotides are TGTGCCAGCGCAGTGTACAGACTCACTGAAGCTTTCTTT. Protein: CASAVYRLTEAFF.

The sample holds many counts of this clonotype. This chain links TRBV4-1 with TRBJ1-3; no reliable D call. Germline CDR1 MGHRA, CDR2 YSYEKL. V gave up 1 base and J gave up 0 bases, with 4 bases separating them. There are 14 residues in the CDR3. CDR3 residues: CASSQAVSGNTIYF. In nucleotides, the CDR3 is TGCGCCAGCAGCCAAGCGGTCTCTGGAAACACCATATATTTT.

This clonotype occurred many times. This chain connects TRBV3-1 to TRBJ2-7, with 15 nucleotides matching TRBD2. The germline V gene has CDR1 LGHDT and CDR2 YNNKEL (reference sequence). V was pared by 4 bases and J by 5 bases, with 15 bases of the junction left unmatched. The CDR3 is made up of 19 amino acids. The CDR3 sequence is CASSRRGLAGGPSGNEQYF. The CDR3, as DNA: TGTGCCAGCAGCCGTCGTGGACTAGCGGGAGGGCCCTCGGGAAACGAGCAGTACTTC.

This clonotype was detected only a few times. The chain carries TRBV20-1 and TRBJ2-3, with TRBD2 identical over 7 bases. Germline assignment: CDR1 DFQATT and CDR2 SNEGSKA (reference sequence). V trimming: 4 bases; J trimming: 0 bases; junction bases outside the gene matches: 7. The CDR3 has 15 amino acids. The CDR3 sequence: CSAILGGISTDTQYF. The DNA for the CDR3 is TGCAGTGCTATTTTGGGGGGGATTAGCACAGATACGCAGTATTTT.

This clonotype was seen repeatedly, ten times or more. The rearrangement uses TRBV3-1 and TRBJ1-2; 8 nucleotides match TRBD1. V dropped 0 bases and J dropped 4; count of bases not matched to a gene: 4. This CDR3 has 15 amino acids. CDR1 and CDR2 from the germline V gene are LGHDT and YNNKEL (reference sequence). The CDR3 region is CASSQDRGQGYGYTF. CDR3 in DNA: TGTGCCAGCAGCCAAGACAGGGGGCAAGGCTATGGCTACACCTTC.

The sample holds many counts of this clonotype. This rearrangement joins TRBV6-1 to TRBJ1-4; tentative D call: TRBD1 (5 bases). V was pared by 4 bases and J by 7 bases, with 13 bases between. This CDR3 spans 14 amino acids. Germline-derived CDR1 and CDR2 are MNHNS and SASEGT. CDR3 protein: CASSVWGEGEKLFF. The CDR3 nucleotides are TGTGCCAGCAGTGTCTGGGGGGAGGGTGAAAAACTGTTTTTT.